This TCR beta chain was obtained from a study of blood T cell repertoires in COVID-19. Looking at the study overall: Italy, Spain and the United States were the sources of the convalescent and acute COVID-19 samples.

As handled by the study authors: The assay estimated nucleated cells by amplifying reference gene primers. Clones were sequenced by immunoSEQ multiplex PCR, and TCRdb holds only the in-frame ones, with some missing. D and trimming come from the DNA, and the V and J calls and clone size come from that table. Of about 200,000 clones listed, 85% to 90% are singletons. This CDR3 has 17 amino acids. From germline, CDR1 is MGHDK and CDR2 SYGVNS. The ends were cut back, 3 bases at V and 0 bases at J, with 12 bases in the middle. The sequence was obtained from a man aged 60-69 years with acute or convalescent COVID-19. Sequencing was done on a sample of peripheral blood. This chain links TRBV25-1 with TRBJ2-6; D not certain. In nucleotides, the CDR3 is TGTGCCAGCAGTGATGCGAGGTGGTTCTCTGGGGCCAACGTCCTGACTTTC. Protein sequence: CASSDARWFSGANVLTF.